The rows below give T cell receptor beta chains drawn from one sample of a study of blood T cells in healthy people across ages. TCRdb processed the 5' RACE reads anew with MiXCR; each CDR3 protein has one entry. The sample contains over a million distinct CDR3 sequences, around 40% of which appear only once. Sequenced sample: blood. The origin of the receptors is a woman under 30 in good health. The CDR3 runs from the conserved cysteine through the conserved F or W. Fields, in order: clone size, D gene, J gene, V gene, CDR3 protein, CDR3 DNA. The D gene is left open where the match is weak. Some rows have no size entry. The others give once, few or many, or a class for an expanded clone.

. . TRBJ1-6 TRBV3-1 CASSHRSPLHF TGTGCCAGCAGCCATCGATCACCCCTCCACTTT
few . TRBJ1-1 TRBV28 CASTSVEENTEAFF TGTGCCAGCACCTCGGTTGAGGAGAACACTGAAGCTTTCTTT
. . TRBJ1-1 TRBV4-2 CASSQDITVDEAFF TGTGCCAGCAGCCAAGATATTACAGTTGATGAAGCTTTCTTT
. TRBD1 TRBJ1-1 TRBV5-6 CASSPEWTGRTEAFF TGTGCCAGCAGCCCCGAATGGACAGGGCGTACTGAAGCTTTCTTT
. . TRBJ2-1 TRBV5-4 CATAPGTSYNEQFF TGTGCCACCGCTCCCGGGACGTCCTACAATGAGCAGTTCTTC
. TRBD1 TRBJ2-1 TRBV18 CASSRPGTGNVYGQFF TGTGCCAGCTCACGACCCGGGACAGGGAATGTGTATGGGCAGTTCTTC
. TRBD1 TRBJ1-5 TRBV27 CASRTGQGRNQPQHF TGTGCCAGCAGAACCGGACAGGGACGCAATCAGCCCCAGCATTTT
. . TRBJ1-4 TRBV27 CASSMVIGEKLFF TGTGCCAGCAGTATGGTTATAGGCGAAAAACTGTTTTTT
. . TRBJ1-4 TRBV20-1 CSARDRRFPTNEKLFF TGCAGTGCTAGAGATAGGAGGTTTCCAACTAATGAAAAACTGTTTTTT
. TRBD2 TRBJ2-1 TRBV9 CASSVWGLANEQFF TGTGCCAGCAGCGTATGGGGACTAGCCAATGAGCAGTTCTTC
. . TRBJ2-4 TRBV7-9 CASSFQGPGEQYF TGTGCCAGCAGCTTCCAGGGCCCAGGAGAGCAGTACTTC
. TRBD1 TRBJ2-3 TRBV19 CASTPDRLDTQYF TGTGCCAGTACTCCGGACAGGCTAGATACGCAGTATTTT
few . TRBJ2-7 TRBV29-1 CSVAIYNEQYF TGCAGCGTTGCCATCTACAATGAGCAGTACTTC
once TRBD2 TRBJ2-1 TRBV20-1 CSASLPGSGRVEVEQFF TGCAGTGCTAGCCTACCTGGGAGCGGGAGAGTCGAGGTTGAGCAGTTCTTC
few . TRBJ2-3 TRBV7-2 CASSLIGGTTDTQYF TGTGCCAGCAGCTTAATCGGGGGCACCACAGATACGCAGTATTTT
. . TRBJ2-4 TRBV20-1 CSASVRGTAKNIQYF TGCAGTGCTAGTGTTCGTGGGACGGCCAAAAACATTCAGTACTTC
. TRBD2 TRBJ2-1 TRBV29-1 CSVEDRAGDHCNEQFF TGCAGCGTTGAAGATCGAGCGGGGGACCATTGCAATGAGCAGTTCTTC
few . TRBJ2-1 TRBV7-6 CASSLGRSFYNEQFF TGTGCCAGCAGCTTAGGCCGCTCCTTCTACAATGAGCAGTTCTTC
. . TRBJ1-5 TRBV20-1 CSARAGADGSGPQHF TGCAGTGCTAGAGCTGGGGCAGACGGTTCGGGGCCCCAGCATTTT
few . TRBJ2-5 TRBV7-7 CASSLEGSGVPKETQYF TGTGCTAGCAGCTTAGAAGGCTCGGGAGTCCCCAAAGAGACCCAGTACTTC
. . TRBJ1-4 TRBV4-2 CASSQITGAGEGEKLFF TGTGCCAGCAGCCAGATAACGGGGGCAGGGGAGGGAGAAAAACTGTTTTTT
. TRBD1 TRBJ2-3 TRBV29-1 CSVEVDRGIADTQYF TGCAGCGTTGAAGTCGACAGGGGTATCGCAGATACGCAGTATTTT
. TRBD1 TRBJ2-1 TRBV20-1 CSARTGTGTDEQFF TGCAGTGCTAGGACCGGGACAGGGACTGATGAGCAGTTCTTC
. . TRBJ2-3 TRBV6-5 CAATYSDTQYF TGTGCCGCCACCTACTCGGATACGCAGTATTTT
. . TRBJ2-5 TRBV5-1 CASSSGSGVFGETQYF TGCGCCAGCAGCTCGGGGTCCGGGGTCTTCGGCGAGACCCAGTACTTC
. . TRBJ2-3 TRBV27 CASSWSGLTPDTQYF TGTGCCAGCAGTTGGTCAGGCCTTACCCCAGATACGCAGTATTTT
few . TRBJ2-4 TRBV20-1 CSARDRQNIQYF TGCAGTGCTAGGGACAGACAAAACATTCAGTACTTC
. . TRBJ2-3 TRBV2 CASIALKTDTQYF TGTGCCAGCATTGCTCTGAAAACAGATACGCAGTATTTT
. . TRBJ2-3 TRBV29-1 CSVEPTTSDTQYF TGCAGCGTTGAACCGACAACTTCTGATACGCAGTATTTT
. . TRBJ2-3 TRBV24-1 CATGTRSTDTQYF TGTGCCACAGGGACAAGAAGCACAGATACGCAGTATTTT
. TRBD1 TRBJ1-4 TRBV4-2 CASSQGDSLNEKLFF TGTGCCAGCAGCCAAGGGGACAGCCTTAATGAAAAACTGTTTTTT
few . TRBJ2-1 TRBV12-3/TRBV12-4 CASSWDINEQFF TGTGCCAGCAGTTGGGACATCAATGAGCAGTTCTTC
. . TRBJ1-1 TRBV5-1 CASSDVIGSTEAFF TGCGCCAGCAGCGACGTCATAGGGAGCACTGAAGCTTTCTTT
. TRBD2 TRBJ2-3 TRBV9 CAGSVASRASGLTDTQYF TGTGCCGGCAGCGTAGCTAGTAGGGCTAGCGGACTCACAGATACGCAGTATTTT
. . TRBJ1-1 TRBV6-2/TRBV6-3 CASSYRPEGTEAFF TGTGCCAGCAGTTACCGCCCAGAAGGAACTGAAGCTTTCTTT
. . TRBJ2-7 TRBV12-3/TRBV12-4 CASSLGSAGEQYF TGTGCCAGCAGTCTCGGGTCTGCGGGTGAGCAGTACTTC
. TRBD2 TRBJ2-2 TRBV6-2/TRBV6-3 CASSNGLAGGVGELFF TGTGCCAGCAGTAACGGACTAGCGGGGGGAGTCGGGGAGCTGTTTTTT
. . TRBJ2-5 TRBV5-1 CASSLIPAQETQYF TGCGCCAGCAGCTTGATACCGGCTCAAGAGACCCAGTACTTC
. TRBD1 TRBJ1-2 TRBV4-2 CTSSRDRAGYTF TGTACCAGCAGCCGAGACAGGGCTGGCTACACCTTC
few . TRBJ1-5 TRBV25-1 CASSVGNQPQHF TGTGCCAGCAGTGTGGGGAATCAGCCCCAGCATTTT
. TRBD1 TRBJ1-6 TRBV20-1 CSARVAGQDHNSPLHF TGCAGTGCTAGAGTTGCGGGACAGGATCATAATTCACCCCTCCACTTT
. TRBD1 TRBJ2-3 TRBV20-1 CGARTGTATDTQYF TGCGGTGCTAGGACCGGGACAGCCACAGATACGCAGTATTTT
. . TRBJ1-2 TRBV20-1 CSASGAQYGYTF TGCAGTGCCAGCGGGGCACAGTATGGCTACACCTTC
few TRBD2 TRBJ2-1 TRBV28 CASSGEGLAGPNEQFF TGTGCCAGCAGTGGAGAGGGACTAGCGGGCCCAAATGAGCAGTTCTTC
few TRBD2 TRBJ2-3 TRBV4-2 CASSEAGAGDTQYF TGTGCCAGCAGCGAAGCGGGAGCCGGAGATACGCAGTATTTT
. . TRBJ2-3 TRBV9 CASSLSWSSTDTQYF TGTGCCAGCAGCCTTTCATGGAGCAGCACAGATACGCAGTATTTT
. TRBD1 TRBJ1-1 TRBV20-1 CSVSYRGLNTEAFF TGCAGTGTTAGTTACAGGGGGCTGAACACTGAAGCTTTCTTT
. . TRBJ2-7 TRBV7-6 CASSLALGDYEQYF TGTGCCAGCAGCTTAGCGCTCGGCGACTACGAGCAGTACTTC
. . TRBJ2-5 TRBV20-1 CSAPPSAHQETQYF TGCAGTGCCCCCCCTAGCGCGCACCAAGAGACCCAGTACTTC
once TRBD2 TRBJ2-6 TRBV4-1 CASSQDPGLRTNVLTF TGCGCCAGCAGCCAAGATCCGGGACTAAGGACCAACGTCCTGACTTTC
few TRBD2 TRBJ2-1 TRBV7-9 CASSLWISGGPSYNEQFF TGTGCCAGCAGCTTATGGATTAGCGGGGGTCCATCGTACAATGAGCAGTTCTTC
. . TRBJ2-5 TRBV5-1 CASATQETQYF TGCGCCAGCGCGACACAAGAGACCCAGTACTTC
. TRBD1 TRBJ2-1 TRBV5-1 CASSLDRGNSYNEQFF TGCGCCAGCAGCTTGGACAGGGGAAATTCCTACAATGAGCAGTTCTTC
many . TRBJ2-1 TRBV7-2 CASSLVLVANEQFF TGTGCCAGCAGCTTAGTCTTAGTAGCTAATGAGCAGTTCTTC
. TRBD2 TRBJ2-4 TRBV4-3 CASSQDAQSGTIQYF TGCGCCAGCAGCCAAGATGCGCAGAGCGGGACCATTCAGTACTTC
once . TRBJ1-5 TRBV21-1 CASMLGARSNQPQHF TGTGCCAGCATGTTGGGGGCGAGGAGCAATCAGCCCCAGCATTTT